This is a list of T cell receptor beta chains from one sample in a study of blood T cell repertoires in COVID-19. Sequencing was performed with immunoSEQ multiplex PCR; in TCRdb, only in-frame clones are kept and a portion is missing. The repertoire has fewer than 200,000 clones, 85% to 90% of them found once; the top ten carry around 2.1%. The specimen was peripheral blood. These receptors were obtained from a man aged 45 to 65 who had recovered from COVID-19. The CDR3 runs from the conserved cysteine through the conserved F or W. Each record gives: J gene, clone size, V gene, D gene, CDR3 DNA, CDR3 protein. The D gene is left open where the match is weak. Size tells how often a clone was seen (once, few, many) or the class of an expanded clone, and some rows leave it out.

TRBJ2-5 | - | TRBV5-4 | TRBD1 | TGTGCCAGCAGCATTTTGGACAGGGTACGCGAGACCCAGTACTTC | CASSILDRVRETQYF
TRBJ2-6 | - | TRBV5-6 | - | TGTGCCAGCAGCCGTCGGAGCTCTGGGGCCAACGTCCTGACTTTC | CASSRRSSGANVLTF
TRBJ2-7 | - | TRBV7-9 | TRBD1 | TGTGCCAGCAGCAGACAGGGGTACGAGCAGTACTTC | CASSRQGYEQYF
TRBJ1-2 | - | TRBV5-1 | - | TGCGCCAGCAGCTTAGGGAGACCCCTCTATGGCTACACCTTC | CASSLGRPLYGYTF
TRBJ2-3 | - | TRBV18 | - | TGTGCCAGCTCACCGGGGAGTACAGATACGCAGTATTTT | CASSPGSTDTQYF
TRBJ1-2 | - | TRBV27 | TRBD1 | TGTGCCAGCAGTTTAAGGGGCGGGACAGGCAATGGCTACACCTTC | CASSLRGGTGNGYTF
TRBJ2-2 | few | TRBV4-2 | TRBD2 | TGTGCCAGCAGCCAAGAGAGGCGGGGGAGGACCGGGGAGCTGTTTTTT | CASSQERRGRTGELFF
TRBJ2-5 | - | TRBV7-7 | TRBD2 | TGTGCCAGCAGCTTAGCGCGGGAGGAGACCCAGTACTTC | CASSLAREETQYF
TRBJ1-1 | - | TRBV7-2 | - | TGTGCCAGCAGCTTGGCAGGGAACACTGAAGCTTTCTTT | CASSLAGNTEAFF
TRBJ2-3 | - | TRBV21-1 | - | TGTGCCAGCAGCAAAGTCCGGGGAATAGATACGCAGTATTTT | CASSKVRGIDTQYF
TRBJ1-3 | - | TRBV7-6 | TRBD1 | TGTGCCAGCAGCTTAACCCGACAGGGATCGGGCTCTGGAAACACCATATATTTT | CASSLTRQGSGSGNTIYF
TRBJ2-7 | - | TRBV2 | TRBD2 | TGTGCCAGCAGTGGGGAAACTAGCGGGAGGATCTACGAGCAGTACTTC | CASSGETSGRIYEQYF
TRBJ2-6 | - | TRBV13 | - | TGTGCCAGCATAGGGGTTGGGGCCAACGTCCTGACTTTC | CASIGVGANVLTF
TRBJ2-5 | once | TRBV2 | - | TGTGCCAGCAAGGCCGGAGCCATAACGGAGACCCAGTACTTC | CASKAGAITETQYF
TRBJ2-3 | once | TRBV19 | - | TGTGCCAGTAGTATACAAAACACAGATACGCAGTATTTT | CASSIQNTDTQYF
TRBJ1-6 | - | TRBV6-2/TRBV6-3 | TRBD1 | TGTGCCAGCAGTAACGGACAGGGGCCGCCTTATAATTCACCCCTCCACTTT | CASSNGQGPPYNSPLHF
TRBJ2-6 | - | TRBV5-4 | - | TGTGCCAGCAGCCCCACACCCTCTGGGGCCAACGTCCTGACTTTC | CASSPTPSGANVLTF
TRBJ2-5 | - | TRBV4-3 | TRBD1 | TGCGCCAGCAGCCTCCAGACAGGGCCCCAAGAGACCCAGTACTTC | CASSLQTGPQETQYF
TRBJ1-6 | once | TRBV6-5 | - | TGTGCCAGCAGTTTCCAGGGTAATTCACCCCTCCACTTT | CASSFQGNSPLHF
TRBJ2-1 | once | TRBV3-1/TRBV3-2 | - | TGTGCCAGCAGCCATATAACTCGGAATGAGCAGTTCTTC | CASSHITRNEQFF
TRBJ2-7 | - | TRBV9 | - | TGTGCCAGCAGCCCTGATCTAGCCCGGCAGTACTTC | CASSPDLARQYF
TRBJ2-1 | - | TRBV28 | TRBD2 | TGTGCCAGCAGTCTACTTCGGACTAGCGGGGGGCCGGACTCCTACAATGAGCAGTTCTTC | CASSLLRTSGGPDSYNEQFF
TRBJ2-7 | - | TRBV5-4 | TRBD2 | TGTGCCAGCAGCACACCCGGGACTAGCGGGATCGGTGAGCAGTACTTC | CASSTPGTSGIGEQYF
TRBJ2-2 | - | TRBV5-1 | - | TGCGCCAGCTACAGGGTCACCGGGGAGCTGTTTTTT | CASYRVTGELFF